This TCR beta chain emerged from a study of OX40 agonist ivuxolimab in advanced cancers. Across the whole study: Those treated in dose escalation had hepatocellular carcinoma, melanoma, renal cell cancer or head and neck cancer. Notes on the study in general: Still undetermined is the antigen specificity of the expanded peripheral T cells.

This clone was detected only a few times. As yet, its antigen is unknown. Sequencing used immunoSEQ multiplex PCR; TCRdb keeps in-frame clones, though not all of them. The sample includes roughly 73,000 clones, about 90% of them seen just once. The receptor was isolated from an adult with an advanced solid tumor such as melanoma, head and neck, liver or kidney cancer. The sample was CD4+ or CD8+ T cells sorted from blood, taken in a trial of the OX40 agonist ivuxolimab.

CDR3 loop: CASSRAGKGNTEAFF. The CDR3 DNA sequence: TGCGCCAGCAGCCGGGCGGGGAAGGGTAACACTGAAGCTTTCTTT. This chain uses TRBV4-1 with TRBJ1-1, with unresolved D. The CDR3 totals 15 residues. V dropped 4 bases and J dropped 2 bases, with 14 bases sitting between them. Germline CDR1 reads MGHRA; CDR2 reads YSYEKL.